Listed here is a single T cell receptor beta chain. Germline V gene lookup returns CDR1 SEHNR and CDR2 FQNEAQ (reference sequence). The CDR3 has 16 residues. Trimming at V came to 5 bases and at J to 4 bases, leaving 9 bases not matched to a gene. This record comes from a study of blood T cell repertoires in COVID-19. The protocol was immunoSEQ multiplex PCR, while the TCRdb copy is restricted to in-frame clones and leaves out a portion. The data contain about 48,000 clones, 80% to 90% of them singletons. This TCR derives from a man in his forties with acute or convalescent COVID-19. The chain employs TRBV7-9 and TRBJ2-5; 11 bases are a match to TRBD2. Source material: peripheral blood. CDR3 sequence (DNA): TGTGCCAGCAGCCTGTCTAGCGGGGGGAAAGGAGAGACCCAGTACTTC. Translated, it gives CASSLSSGGKGETQYF.